This T cell receptor beta chain was recorded in a study of cytomegalovirus exposure and HLA in healthy donors. A multiplex PCR was run with 60 Vbeta primers and 13 Jbeta primers. TCRdb's table, derived via immunoSEQ multiplex PCR, lists solely in-frame clones and lacks some. This table holds some 150,000 clones, roughly two thirds found once. The germline V gene has CDR1 SEHNR and CDR2 FQNEAQ (reference sequence). The ends lost 1 base at V and 1 base at J; junction bases unmatched: 4. The CDR3 consists of 16 residues. The genes are TRBV7-9 and TRBJ2-1, with 7 nucleotides matching TRBD2. What was sequenced was PBMCs. This receptor was taken from a human donor in good health. The DNA of the CDR3 is TGTGCCAGCAGCTTAGTAGCTAGCGGTTCCTACAATGAGCAGTTCTTC. This encodes CASSLVASGSYNEQFF.